A single sample gave rise to the 5 T cell receptor beta chains below, sequenced in a study of cytomegalovirus exposure and HLA in healthy donors. Method: immunoSEQ multiplex PCR; TCRdb's copy keeps in-frame clones and lacks some. The sample consists of over 200,000 clones, over 65% of them appearing once. The specimen was PBMCs. These TCRs come from a woman under 30 in good health and CMV-seronegative.

The chain employs TRBV11-2 and TRBJ1-1, with a tentative D call TRBD1 (5 bases). Deletions cut 5 bases from V and 3 bases from J, with 7 bases between. CDR3 length: 12 residues. The germline V gene encodes CDR1 SGHAT and CDR2 FQNNGV. This CDR3 is CASSVTDTEAFF. The CDR3 nucleotides are TGTGCCAGCAGCGTGACAGACACTGAAGCTTTCTTT. Variable domain in full (rest from reference TRBV11-2 and TRBJ1-1): EAGVAQSPRYKIIEKRQSVAFWCNPISGHATLYWYQQILGQGPKLLIQFQNNGVVDDSQLPKDRFSAERLKGVDSTLKIQPAKLEDSAVYLCASSVTDTEAFFGQGTRLTVV.

This rearrangement joins TRBV18 to TRBJ2-7; D gene unclear. CDR1 is KGHSH and CDR2 is LQKENI in the germline V gene. This CDR3 region has 14 residues. The germline V and J ends were trimmed by 3 bases and 0 bases, with 9 bases remaining between them. The CDR3 protein is CASSPVQSSYEQYF. The CDR3 nucleotides read TGTGCCAGCTCACCTGTTCAGAGCTCCTACGAGCAGTACTTC. Combining the CDR3 with reference TRBV18 and TRBJ2-7 gives the whole variable domain NAGVMQNPRHLVRRRGQEARLRCSPMKGHSHVYWYRQLPEEGLKFMVYLQKENIIDESGMPKERFSAEFPKEGPSILRIQQVVRGDSAAYFCASSPVQSSYEQYFGPGTRLTVT.

The chain is built from TRBV5-6 and TRBJ2-7; maybe TRBD2 (6 bases). Trimming stripped 4 bases from V and 2 bases from J, with 13 bases between. CDR1 SGHDT and CDR2 YYEEEE come from the germline V gene. The CDR3 loop spans 14 amino acids. CDR3 in amino acids: CASSLVAEAYEQYF. The CDR3 DNA sequence: TGTGCCAGCAGCCTCGTAGCGGAAGCCTACGAGCAGTACTTC.

This clone was found once. The chain uses TRBV5-1 and TRBJ2-2; 12 bases are a match to TRBD2. Germline CDR1 and CDR2: SGHRS and YFSETQ. The CDR3 has 17 residues. With 0 bases clipped from V and 6 bases from J, the junction kept 6 bases outside the gene matches. The chain's CDR3 is CASSLVTSGSGAGELFF. The CDR3 DNA follows: TGCGCCAGCAGCTTGGTGACTAGCGGGAGTGGCGCCGGGGAGCTGTTTTTT.

The chain recombines TRBV12-5 with TRBJ2-4; 8 positions match TRBD1. V lost 1 base to trimming and J lost 2 bases; unmatched junction nucleotides: 13. This CDR3 comprises 19 residues. Germline assignment: CDR1 LGHNT and CDR2 FRNRAP. CDR3 DNA: TGTGCTAGTGGTTTGGACTCAGGGGGCGGCCTGATGACCAAAAACATTCAGTACTTC. This codes for CASGLDSGGGLMTKNIQYF. The full variable domain, its missing parts supplied by reference TRBV12-5 and TRBJ2-4, is DARVTQTPRHKVTEMGQEVTMRCQPILGHNTVFWYRQTMMQGLELLAYFRNRAPLDDSGMPKDRFSAEMPDATLATLKIQPSEPRDSAVYFCASGLDSGGGLMTKNIQYFGAGTRLSVL.